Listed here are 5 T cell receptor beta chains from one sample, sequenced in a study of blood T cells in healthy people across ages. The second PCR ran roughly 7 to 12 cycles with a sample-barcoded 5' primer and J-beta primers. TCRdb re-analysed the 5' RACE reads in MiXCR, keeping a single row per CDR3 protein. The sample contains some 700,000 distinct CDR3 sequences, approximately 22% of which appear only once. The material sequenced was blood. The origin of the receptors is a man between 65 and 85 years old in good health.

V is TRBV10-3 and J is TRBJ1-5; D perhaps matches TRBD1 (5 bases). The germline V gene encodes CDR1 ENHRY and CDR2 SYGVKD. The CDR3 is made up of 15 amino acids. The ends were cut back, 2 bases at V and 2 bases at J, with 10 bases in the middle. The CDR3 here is CAISERWGGNQPQHF. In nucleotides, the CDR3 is TGTGCCATCAGTGAGAGGTGGGGGGGCAATCAGCCCCAGCATTTT.

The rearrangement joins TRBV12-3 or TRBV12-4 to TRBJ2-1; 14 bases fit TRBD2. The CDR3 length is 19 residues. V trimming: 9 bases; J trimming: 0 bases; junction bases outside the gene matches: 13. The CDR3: CAREKGLAGESCSYNEQFF. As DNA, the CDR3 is TGTGCCAGGGAAAAGGGACTAGCGGGAGAGTCCTGCTCCTACAATGAGCAGTTCTTC.

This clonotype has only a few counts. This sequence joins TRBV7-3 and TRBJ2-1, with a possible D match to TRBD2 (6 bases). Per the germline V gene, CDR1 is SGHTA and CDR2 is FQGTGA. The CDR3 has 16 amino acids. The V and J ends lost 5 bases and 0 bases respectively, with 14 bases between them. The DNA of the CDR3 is TGTGCCAGCAGCCGGGACTGGTTGAGCTCCTACAATGAGCAGTTCTTC. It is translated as CASSRDWLSSYNEQFF.

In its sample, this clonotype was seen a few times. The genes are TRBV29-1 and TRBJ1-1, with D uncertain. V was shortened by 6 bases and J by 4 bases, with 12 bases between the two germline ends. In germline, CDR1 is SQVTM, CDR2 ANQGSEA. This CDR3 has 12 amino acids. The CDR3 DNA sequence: TGCAGCGTCCTTGCCGGAATCACTGAAGCTTTCTTT. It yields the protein CSVLAGITEAFF.

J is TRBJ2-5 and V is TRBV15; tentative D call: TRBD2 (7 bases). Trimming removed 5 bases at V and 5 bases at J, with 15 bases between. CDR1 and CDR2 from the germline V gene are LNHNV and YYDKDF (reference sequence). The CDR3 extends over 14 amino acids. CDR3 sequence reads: CATSVRGRGETQYF. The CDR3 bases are TGTGCCACCAGCGTGCGGGGGCGAGGGGAGACCCAGTACTTC. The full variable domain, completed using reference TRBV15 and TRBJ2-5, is DAMVIQNPRYQVTQFGKPVTLSCSQTLNHNVMYWYQQKSSQAPKLLFHYYDKDFNNEADTPDNFQSRRPNTSFCFLDIRSPGLGDTAMYLCATSVRGRGETQYFGPGTRLLVL.